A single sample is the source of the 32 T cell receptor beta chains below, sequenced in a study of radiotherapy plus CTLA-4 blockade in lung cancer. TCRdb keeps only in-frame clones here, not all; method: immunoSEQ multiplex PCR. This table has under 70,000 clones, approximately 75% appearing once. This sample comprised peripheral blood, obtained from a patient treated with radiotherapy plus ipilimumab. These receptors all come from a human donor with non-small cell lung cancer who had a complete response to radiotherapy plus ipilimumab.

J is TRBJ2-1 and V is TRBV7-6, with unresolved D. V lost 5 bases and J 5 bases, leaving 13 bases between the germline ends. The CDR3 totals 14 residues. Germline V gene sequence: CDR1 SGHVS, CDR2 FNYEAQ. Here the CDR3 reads CASSQLETHNEQFF. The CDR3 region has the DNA TGTGCCAGCAGCCAGTTAGAGACCCACAATGAGCAGTTCTTC.

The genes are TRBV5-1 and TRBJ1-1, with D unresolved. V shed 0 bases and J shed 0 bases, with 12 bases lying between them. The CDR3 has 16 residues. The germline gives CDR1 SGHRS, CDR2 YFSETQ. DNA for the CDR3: TGCGCCAGCAGCTTGGTCGGCGCTCCGTTGAACACTGAAGCTTTCTTT. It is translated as CASSLVGAPLNTEAFF.

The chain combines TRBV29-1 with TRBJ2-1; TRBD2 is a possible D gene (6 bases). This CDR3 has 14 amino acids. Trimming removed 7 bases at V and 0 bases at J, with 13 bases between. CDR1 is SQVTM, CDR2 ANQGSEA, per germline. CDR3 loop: CSAPGTGSYNEQFF. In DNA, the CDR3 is TGCAGCGCTCCGGGGACTGGCTCCTACAATGAGCAGTTCTTC.

Here the CDR3 reads CAGKGPNNEQFF. The CDR3 DNA reads TGTGCCGGAAAAGGACCCAACAATGAGCAGTTCTTC. The chain combines TRBV2 with TRBJ2-1; D is ambiguous. The CDR3 totals 12 residues. Trimming stripped 11 bases from V and 5 bases from J, with 13 bases between. The germline gives CDR1 SNHLY, CDR2 FYNNEI.

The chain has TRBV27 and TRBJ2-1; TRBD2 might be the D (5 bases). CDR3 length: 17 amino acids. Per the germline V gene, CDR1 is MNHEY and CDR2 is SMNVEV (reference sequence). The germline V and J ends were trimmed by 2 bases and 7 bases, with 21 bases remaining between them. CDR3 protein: CASSLGVASSGRNEQFF. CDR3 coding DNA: TGTGCCAGCAGTTTAGGTGTGGCTAGCAGTGGTAGAAATGAGCAGTTCTTC.

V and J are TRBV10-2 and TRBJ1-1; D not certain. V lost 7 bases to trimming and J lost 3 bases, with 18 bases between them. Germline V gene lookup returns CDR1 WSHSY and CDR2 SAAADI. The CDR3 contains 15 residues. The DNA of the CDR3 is TGCGCCAGCACCCGACCCGGGGTTCCTGACACTGAAGCTTTCTTT. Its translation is CASTRPGVPDTEAFF.

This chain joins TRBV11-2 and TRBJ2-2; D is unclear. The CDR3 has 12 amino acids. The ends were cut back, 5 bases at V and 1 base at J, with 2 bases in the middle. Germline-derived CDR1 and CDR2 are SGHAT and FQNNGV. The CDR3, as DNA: TGTGCCAGCAGCCAGAACACCGGGGAGCTGTTTTTT. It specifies CASSQNTGELFF.

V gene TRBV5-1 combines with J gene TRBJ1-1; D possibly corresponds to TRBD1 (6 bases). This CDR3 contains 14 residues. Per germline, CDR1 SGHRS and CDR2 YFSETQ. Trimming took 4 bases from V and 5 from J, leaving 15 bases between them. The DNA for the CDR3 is TGCGCCAGCAGCCCTAACTACAGGGAGACTGAAGCTTTCTTT. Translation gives CASSPNYRETEAFF.

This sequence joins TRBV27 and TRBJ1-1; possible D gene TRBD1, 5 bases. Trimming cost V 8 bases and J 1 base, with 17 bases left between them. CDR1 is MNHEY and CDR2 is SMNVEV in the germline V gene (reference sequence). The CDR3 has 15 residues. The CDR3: CASRGEQVGNTEAFF. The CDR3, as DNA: TGTGCCAGCCGGGGCGAACAGGTTGGGAACACTGAAGCTTTCTTT.

The CDR3, as DNA: TGCGCCAGCAGCCCGACAGGGAGAGAGACCCAGTACTTC. Translating it yields CASSPTGRETQYF. The chain recombines TRBV5-1 with TRBJ2-5; 7 nucleotides align to TRBD1. Germline V CDR1 and CDR2: SGHRS, YFSETQ. V trimming: 4 bases; J trimming: 4 bases; junction bases outside the gene matches: 4. The length of the CDR3 is 13 residues.

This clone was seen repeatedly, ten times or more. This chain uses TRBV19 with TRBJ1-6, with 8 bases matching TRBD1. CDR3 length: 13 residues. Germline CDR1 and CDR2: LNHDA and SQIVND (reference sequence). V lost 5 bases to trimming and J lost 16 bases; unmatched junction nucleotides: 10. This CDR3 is CASSFLRTGWLHF. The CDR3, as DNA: TGTGCCAGTAGTTTCCTCCGGACAGGGTGGCTCCACTTT.

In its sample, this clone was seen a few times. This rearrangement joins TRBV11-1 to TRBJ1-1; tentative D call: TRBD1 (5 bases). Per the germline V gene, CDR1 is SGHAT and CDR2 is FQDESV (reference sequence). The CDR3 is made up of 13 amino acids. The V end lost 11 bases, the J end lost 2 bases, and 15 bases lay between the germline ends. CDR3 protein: CAAAGDFNTEAFF. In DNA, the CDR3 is TGTGCCGCGGCCGGGGACTTTAACACTGAAGCTTTCTTT.

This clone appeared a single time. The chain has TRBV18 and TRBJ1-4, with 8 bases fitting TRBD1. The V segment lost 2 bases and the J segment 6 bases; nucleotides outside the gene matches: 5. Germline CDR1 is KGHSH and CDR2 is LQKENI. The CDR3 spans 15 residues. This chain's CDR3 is CASSPSPGGDEKLFF. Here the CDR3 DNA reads TGTGCCAGCTCACCATCGCCAGGGGGCGATGAAAAACTGTTTTTT.

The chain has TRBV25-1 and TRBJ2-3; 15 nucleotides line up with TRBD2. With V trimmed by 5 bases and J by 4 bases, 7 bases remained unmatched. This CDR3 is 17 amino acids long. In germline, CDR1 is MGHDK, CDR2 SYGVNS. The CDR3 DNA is TGTGCCAGCAGTACTCGGACTAGCGGGAGGGCCGCAGATACGCAGTATTTT. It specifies CASSTRTSGRAADTQYF.

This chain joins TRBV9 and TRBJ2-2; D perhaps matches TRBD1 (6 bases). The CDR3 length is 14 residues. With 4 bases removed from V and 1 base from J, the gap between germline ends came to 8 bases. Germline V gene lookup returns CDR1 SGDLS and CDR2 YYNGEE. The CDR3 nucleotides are TGTGCCAGCAGCCCGACAGGGAACACCGGGGAGCTGTTTTTT. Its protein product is CASSPTGNTGELFF.

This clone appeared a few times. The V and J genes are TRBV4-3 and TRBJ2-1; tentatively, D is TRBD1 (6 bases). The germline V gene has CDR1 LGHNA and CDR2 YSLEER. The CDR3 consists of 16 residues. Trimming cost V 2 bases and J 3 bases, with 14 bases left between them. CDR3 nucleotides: TGCGCCAGCAGCCAAAACCTGGGGACATTCTACAATGAGCAGTTCTTC. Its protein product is CASSQNLGTFYNEQFF.

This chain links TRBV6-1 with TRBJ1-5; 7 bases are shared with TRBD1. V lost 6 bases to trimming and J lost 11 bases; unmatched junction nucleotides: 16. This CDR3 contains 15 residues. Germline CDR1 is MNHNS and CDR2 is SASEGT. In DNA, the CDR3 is TGTGCCAGCAGGGGAGGGGGCAGGGCACGGGGGACCCAGCATTTT. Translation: CASRGGGRARGTQHF.

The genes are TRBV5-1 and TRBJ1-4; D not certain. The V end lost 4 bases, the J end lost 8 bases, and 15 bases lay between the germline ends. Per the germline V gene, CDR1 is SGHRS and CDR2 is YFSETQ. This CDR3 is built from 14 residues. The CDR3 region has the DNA TGCGCCAGCAGCCGGGGAGGACGCGGGGAAAAACTGTTTTTT. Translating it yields CASSRGGRGEKLFF.

The CDR3 loop reads CASSSNTGGETQYF. As DNA, the CDR3 is TGCGCCAGCAGCTCAAACACAGGGGGAGAGACCCAGTACTTC. V gene TRBV5-1 combines with J gene TRBJ2-5; 8 nucleotides agree with TRBD1. CDR3 length: 14 amino acids. Germline assignment: CDR1 SGHRS and CDR2 YFSETQ. J was trimmed by 4 bases and V by 3 bases; bases with no gene match: 5.

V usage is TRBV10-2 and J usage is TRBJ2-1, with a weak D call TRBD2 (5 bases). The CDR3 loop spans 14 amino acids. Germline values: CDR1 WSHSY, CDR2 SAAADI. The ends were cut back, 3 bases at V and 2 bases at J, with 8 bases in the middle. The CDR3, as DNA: TGCGCCAGCAGTGAATGGACTGCCTACAATGAGCAGTTCTTC. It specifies CASSEWTAYNEQFF.

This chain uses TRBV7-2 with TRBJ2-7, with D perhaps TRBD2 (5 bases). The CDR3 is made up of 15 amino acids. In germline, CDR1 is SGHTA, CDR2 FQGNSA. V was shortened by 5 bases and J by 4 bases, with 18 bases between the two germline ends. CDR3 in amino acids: CASSTRAATGYEQYF. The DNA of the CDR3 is TGTGCCAGCAGCACTCGGGCCGCGACGGGGTACGAGCAGTACTTC.

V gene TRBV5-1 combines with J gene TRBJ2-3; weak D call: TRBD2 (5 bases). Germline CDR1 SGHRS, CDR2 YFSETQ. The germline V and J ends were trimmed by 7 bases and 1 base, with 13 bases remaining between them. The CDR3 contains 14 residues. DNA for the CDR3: TGCGCCAGCGAAACGAGCGGCGGCACAGATACGCAGTATTTT. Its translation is CASETSGGTDTQYF.

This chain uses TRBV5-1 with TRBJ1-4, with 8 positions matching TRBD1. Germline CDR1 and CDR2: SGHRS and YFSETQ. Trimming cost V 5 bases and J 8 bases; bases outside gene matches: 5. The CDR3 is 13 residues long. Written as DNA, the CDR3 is TGCGCCAGCAGGGACAGGGTGGGCGAAAAACTGTTTTTT. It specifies CASRDRVGEKLFF. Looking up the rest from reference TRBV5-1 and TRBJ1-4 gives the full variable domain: KAGVTQTPRYLIKTRGQQVTLSCSPISGHRSVSWYQQTPGQGLQFLFEYFSETQRNKGNFPGRFSGRQFSNSRSEMNVSTLELGDSALYLCASRDRVGEKLFFGSGTQLSVL.

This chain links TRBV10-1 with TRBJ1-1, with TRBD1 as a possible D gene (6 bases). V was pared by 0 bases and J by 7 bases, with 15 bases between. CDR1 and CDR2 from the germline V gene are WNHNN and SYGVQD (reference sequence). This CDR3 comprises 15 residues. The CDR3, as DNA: TGCGCCAGCAGTGAGTCGAGAACAGGGAGTCTTGAAGCTTTCTTT. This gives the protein CASSESRTGSLEAFF.

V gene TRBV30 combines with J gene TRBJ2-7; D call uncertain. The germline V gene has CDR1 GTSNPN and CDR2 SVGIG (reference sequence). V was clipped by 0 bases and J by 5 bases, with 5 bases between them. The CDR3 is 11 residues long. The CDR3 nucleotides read TGTGCCTGGAGTGTGCTCCACGAGCAGTACTTC. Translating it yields CAWSVLHEQYF. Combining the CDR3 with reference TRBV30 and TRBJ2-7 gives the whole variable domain SQTIHQWPATLVQPVGSPLSLECTVEGTSNPNLYWYRQAAGRGLQLLFYSVGIGQISSEVPQNLSASRPQDRQFILSSKKLLLSDSGFYLCAWSVLHEQYFGPGTRLTVT.

The CDR3 bases are TGCAGCGTCTCTGAGGGCGGGCAGCCCCAGCATTTT. Encoded protein: CSVSEGGQPQHF. The rearrangement uses TRBV29-1 and TRBJ1-5; D ambiguous. Germline CDR1 reads SQVTM; CDR2 reads ANQGSEA. The V gene lost 6 bases and the J gene lost 7 bases, with 13 bases spanning the gap. The CDR3 has 12 amino acids.

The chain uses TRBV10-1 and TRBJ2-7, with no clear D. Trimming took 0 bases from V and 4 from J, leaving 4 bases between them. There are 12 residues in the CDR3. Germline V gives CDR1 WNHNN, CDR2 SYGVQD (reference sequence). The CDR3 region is CASSESSYEQYF. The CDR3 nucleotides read TGCGCCAGCAGTGAGTCAAGTTACGAGCAGTACTTC.

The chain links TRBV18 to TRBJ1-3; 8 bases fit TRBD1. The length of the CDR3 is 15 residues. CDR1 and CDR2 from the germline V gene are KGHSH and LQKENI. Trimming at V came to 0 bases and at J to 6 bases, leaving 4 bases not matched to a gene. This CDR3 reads CASSPPETGANTIYF. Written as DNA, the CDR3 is TGTGCCAGCTCACCACCCGAGACAGGGGCAAACACCATATATTTT.

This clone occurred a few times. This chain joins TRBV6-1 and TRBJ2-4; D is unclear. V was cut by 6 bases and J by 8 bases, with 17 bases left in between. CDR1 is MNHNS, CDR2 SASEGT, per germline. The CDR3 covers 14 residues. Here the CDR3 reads CASSLSEPWDIQYF. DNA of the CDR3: TGTGCCAGCAGCCTGTCCGAGCCTTGGGACATTCAGTACTTC.

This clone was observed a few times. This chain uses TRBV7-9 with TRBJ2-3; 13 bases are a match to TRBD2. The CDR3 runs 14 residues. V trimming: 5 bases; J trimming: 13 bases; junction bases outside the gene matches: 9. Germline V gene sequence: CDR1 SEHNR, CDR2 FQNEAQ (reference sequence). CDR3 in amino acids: CASSPSRTSGREYF. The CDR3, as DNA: TGTGCCAGCAGCCCCTCCCGGACTAGCGGGAGAGAGTATTTT.

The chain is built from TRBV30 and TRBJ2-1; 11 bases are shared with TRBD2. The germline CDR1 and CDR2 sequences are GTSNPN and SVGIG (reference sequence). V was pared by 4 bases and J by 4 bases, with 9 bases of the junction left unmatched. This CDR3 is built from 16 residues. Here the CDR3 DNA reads TGTGCCTGGATCGGGACTAGCGGAGGGGGATACAATGAGCAGTTCTTC. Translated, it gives CAWIGTSGGGYNEQFF. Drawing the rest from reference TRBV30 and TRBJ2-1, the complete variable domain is SQTIHQWPATLVQPVGSPLSLECTVEGTSNPNLYWYRQAAGRGLQLLFYSVGIGQISSEVPQNLSASRPQDRQFILSSKKLLLSDSGFYLCAWIGTSGGGYNEQFFGPGTRLTVL.

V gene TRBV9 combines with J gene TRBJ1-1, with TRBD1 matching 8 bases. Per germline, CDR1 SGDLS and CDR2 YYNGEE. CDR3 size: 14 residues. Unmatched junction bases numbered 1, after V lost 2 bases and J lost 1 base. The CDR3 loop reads CASSVGTGNTEAFF. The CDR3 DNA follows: TGTGCCAGCAGCGTCGGGACAGGGAACACTGAAGCTTTCTTT.